One sample yielded the 27 T cell receptor beta chains listed below, sequenced in a study of cytomegalovirus exposure and HLA in healthy donors. Both 60 Vbeta primers and 13 Jbeta primers went into the PCR. The protocol was immunoSEQ multiplex PCR, while the TCRdb copy is restricted to in-frame clones and leaves out a portion. There are tens of thousands of clones in the sample; about 70% occur only once, and roughly a fifth lies in the top ten. The sample consisted of PBMCs. The source is a woman in her forties or fifties in good health and CMV-seropositive.

The chain has TRBV28 and TRBJ1-3, with 8 bases that match TRBD1. Germline CDR1 MDHEN, CDR2 SYDVKM. The trim removed 1 base at V and 4 bases at J, leaving 6 bases unmatched. This CDR3 contains 16 residues. The CDR3 spells CASSLFSGTGGNTIYF. The CDR3, as DNA: TGTGCCAGCAGTTTATTCTCCGGGACAGGAGGAAACACCATATATTTT. The full variable domain, its missing parts supplied by reference TRBV28 and TRBJ1-3, is DVKVTQSSRYLVKRTGEKVFLECVQDMDHENMFWYRQDPGLGLRLIYFSYDVKMKEKGDIPEGYSVSREKKERFSLILESASTNQTSMYLCASSLFSGTGGNTIYFGEGSWLTVV.

The chain uses TRBV27 and TRBJ2-2, with TRBD1 identical over 8 bases. This CDR3 has 13 amino acids. With 11 bases clipped from V and 7 bases from J, the junction kept 9 bases outside the gene matches. From germline, CDR1 is MNHEY and CDR2 SMNVEV (reference sequence). The CDR3 sequence is CAAQGAQNGELFF. The CDR3 DNA reads TGTGCCGCCCAGGGGGCGCAAAACGGGGAGCTGTTTTTT.

In its sample, this clone was seen once. This chain connects TRBV6-1 to TRBJ1-2, with TRBD1 as a possible D gene (5 bases). The CDR3 runs to 14 residues. Germline lookup yields CDR1 MNHNS and CDR2 SASEGT. Trimming removed 1 base from V and 4 bases from J, with 10 bases in between. Written as DNA, the CDR3 is TGTGCCAGCAGTGAAGGGAGGGGACCCTATGGCTACACCTTC. As protein: CASSEGRGPYGYTF.

This chain uses TRBV6-1 with TRBJ1-5, with 10 bases fitting TRBD1. Per germline, CDR1 MNHNS and CDR2 SASEGT. Trimming cost V 4 bases and J 5 bases; bases outside gene matches: 5. The CDR3 length is 15 residues. The chain's CDR3 is CASSGRQGAYQPQHF. The CDR3 DNA sequence: TGTGCCAGCAGTGGCAGACAGGGGGCATATCAGCCCCAGCATTTT.

This clone came up a few times. The DNA for the CDR3 is TGTGCCAGCAGCTCGGGGGTAGGGACGAGCAATCAGCCCCAGCATTTT. Encoded protein: CASSSGVGTSNQPQHF. The J gene is TRBJ1-5, the V gene TRBV7-9; D may be TRBD1 (5 bases). The CDR3 covers 16 residues. CDR1 SEHNR and CDR2 FQNEAQ come from the germline V gene (reference sequence). Trimming pared 4 bases from V and 1 base from J, leaving 14 bases between.

The count of this clone is one. V usage is TRBV29-1 and J usage is TRBJ2-1, with TRBD1 matching over 8 bases. Germline V gene data show CDR1 as SQVTM and CDR2 as ANQGSEA. V lost 1 base and J lost 5; bases outside the gene matches: 7. The CDR3 is 15 amino acids. The CDR3 coding sequence is TGCAGCGTTGAAGGTTGGCAGGGGGCAGACAATGAGCAGTTCTTC. Translated, it gives CSVEGWQGADNEQFF.

The V and J genes are TRBV28 and TRBJ2-1; D perhaps matches TRBD1 (5 bases). V dropped 2 bases and J dropped 5 bases, with 7 bases sitting between them. Looked up from germline, CDR1 is MDHEN and CDR2 is SYDVKM. The CDR3 consists of 13 residues. CDR3 amino acids: CASSLETDNEQFF. The CDR3 DNA reads TGTGCCAGCAGTTTAGAGACAGACAATGAGCAGTTCTTC.

The CDR3 loop is CASSSATSLGTDTQYF. In nucleotides, the CDR3 is TGTGCCAGCAGTTCAGCTACTAGTCTAGGCACAGATACGCAGTATTTT. The V gene is TRBV5-4, the J gene TRBJ2-3; TRBD2 is a possible D gene (5 bases). The CDR3 is made up of 16 amino acids. Trimming removed 5 bases from V and 1 base from J, with 17 bases in between. The germline gives CDR1 SGHNT, CDR2 YYREEE (reference sequence).

The chain is built from TRBV7-2 and TRBJ1-2; tentative D call: TRBD1 (5 bases). V was cut by 1 base and J by 4 bases, with 16 bases left in between. Germline CDR1 reads SGHTA; CDR2 reads FQGNSA. There are 16 residues in the CDR3. CDR3 residues: CASSLEWAGQSYGYTF. CDR3 in DNA: TGTGCCAGCAGCTTAGAATGGGCGGGGCAGAGCTATGGCTACACCTTC.

Note on this clone: The conserved phenylalanine or tryptophan normally closing the CDR3 is absent here, so this likely arose from a read error. V gene TRBV29-1 combines with J gene TRBJ2-2; no definite D call. Germline lookup yields CDR1 SQVTM and CDR2 ANQGSEA. This CDR3 has 13 amino acids. V lost 6 bases to trimming and J lost 2 bases, with 10 bases between them. In DNA form, the CDR3 reads TGCAGCGTCCAGAGAACTAACACCGGGGAGCTGTTTGTT. This encodes CSVQRTNTGELFV.

The V call is TRBV7-9, the J call TRBJ1-5; D remains ambiguous. The CDR3 spans 12 residues. CDR1 and CDR2 (germline): SEHNR, FQNEAQ (reference sequence). V lost 5 bases to trimming and J lost 4 bases, with 6 bases between them. In DNA, the CDR3 is TGTGCCAGCAGCCTCGAGAATCAGCCCCAGCATTTT. Protein: CASSLENQPQHF.

This chain links TRBV9 with TRBJ2-3; 12 bases line up with TRBD2. Germline trimming cut 3 bases from V and 4 bases from J; bases unmatched to any gene: 6. The length of the CDR3 is 16 residues. Germline CDR1 SGDLS, CDR2 YYNGEE. CDR3 sequence reads: CASSAPLAGGPDTQYF. For the CDR3, the DNA is TGTGCCAGCAGCGCCCCGCTAGCGGGGGGGCCAGATACGCAGTATTTT.

This clone was seen once. The chain has TRBV7-9 and TRBJ2-3, with D unclear. The CDR3 covers 14 residues. Trimming stripped 1 base from V and 1 base from J, with 6 bases between. Looked up from germline, CDR1 is SEHNR and CDR2 is FQNEAQ (reference sequence). Here the CDR3 reads CASSLVRGTDTQYF. CDR3 nucleotides: TGTGCCAGCAGCTTAGTCCGGGGCACAGATACGCAGTATTTT.

This chain connects TRBV5-5 to TRBJ1-1, with D unresolved. The CDR3 runs 14 residues. Trimming cost V 0 bases and J 6 bases, with 12 bases left between them. The germline CDR1 and CDR2 sequences are SGHKS and YYEKEE (reference sequence). CDR3 loop: CASSLAKSSPEAFF. The CDR3 bases are TGTGCCAGCAGCTTGGCCAAGTCCAGTCCTGAAGCTTTCTTT.

The gene calls are TRBV9 and TRBJ2-7; 8 bases match TRBD1. Germline-derived CDR1 and CDR2 are SGDLS and YYNGEE. The CDR3 is 15 amino acids. Trimming removed 3 bases from V and 0 bases from J; junction bases left unmatched: 5. The CDR3 loop is CASSAEQGDSYEQYF. The CDR3 nucleotides are TGTGCCAGCAGCGCGGAACAGGGGGACTCCTACGAGCAGTACTTC.

This clone has just a few counts. The chain uses TRBV5-4 and TRBJ1-1; 7 nucleotides line up with TRBD1. The CDR3 spans 14 residues. The germline V gene encodes CDR1 SGHNT and CDR2 YYREEE (reference sequence). V was pared by 2 bases and J by 4 bases, with 5 bases of the junction left unmatched. The CDR3, as DNA: TGTGCCAGCAGCTTCGGACAGGTGATCACTGAAGCTTTCTTT. Translation: CASSFGQVITEAFF.

As to this clone: Other nucleotide sequences in the sample specify the same CDR3. The gene calls are TRBV19 and TRBJ1-2; D may be TRBD1 (6 bases). CDR3 size: 15 residues. The V gene lost 6 bases and the J gene lost 5 bases, with 19 bases spanning the gap. Per the germline V gene, CDR1 is LNHDA and CDR2 is SQIVND (reference sequence). The CDR3 bases are TGTGCCAGTAGGACCTGGGACACCCCCGGGTATGGCTACACCTTC. It specifies CASRTWDTPGYGYTF.

The rearrangement uses TRBV2 and TRBJ2-5; 9 bases fit TRBD1. The V gene's germline CDR1 is SNHLY and CDR2 FYNNEI. This CDR3 has 15 amino acids. Losses at the gene ends were 7 bases for V and 5 bases for J; bases not matched to a gene: 11. CDR3 DNA: TGTGCCAGCATCCTACAGGGGGCTTCCAGGGAGACCCAGTACTTC. Translated, it gives CASILQGASRETQYF. Filled out from reference TRBV2 and TRBJ2-5, the complete variable domain reads EPEVTQTPSHQVTQMGQEVILRCVPISNHLYFYWYRQILGQKVEFLVSFYNNEISEKSEIFDDQFSVERPDGSNFTLKIRSTKLEDSAMYFCASILQGASRETQYFGPGTRLLVL.

This clone was seen ten or more times. The CDR3 reads CASSTNLGGRTQYF. CDR3 coding DNA: TGTGCCAGCAGCACCAATTTGGGAGGTAGGACCCAGTACTTC. This rearrangement joins TRBV5-6 to TRBJ2-5; weak D call: TRBD2 (6 bases). In germline, CDR1 is SGHDT, CDR2 YYEEEE. V dropped 4 bases and J dropped 7 bases, with 17 bases sitting between them. The CDR3 contains 14 residues.

The V and J genes are TRBV29-1 and TRBJ2-3; the D gene is possibly TRBD2 (7 bases). The V gene lost 6 bases and the J gene lost 2 bases, with 18 bases spanning the gap. Germline-derived CDR1 and CDR2 are SQVTM and ANQGSEA. The CDR3 runs 15 residues. This CDR3 is CSVGGALPYTDTQYF. CDR3 DNA: TGCAGCGTAGGGGGGGCCCTCCCCTACACAGATACGCAGTATTTT.

Points on this clone: The same CDR3 arises from other DNA sequences in this sample as well. The chain uses TRBV6-1 and TRBJ2-1, with a weak D call TRBD1 (5 bases). Germline values: CDR1 MNHNS, CDR2 SASEGT. This CDR3 spans 12 amino acids. With 7 bases removed from V and 3 bases from J, the gap between germline ends came to 7 bases. The CDR3 DNA follows: TGTGCCAGCAATAGGGGCTACAATGAGCAGTTCTTC. Residues: CASNRGYNEQFF.

This chain links TRBV5-3 with TRBJ2-7; no clear D. TRBV5-3 is assigned to the ORF class and has an uncertain function. This CDR3 spans 15 amino acids. Trimming removed 3 bases at V and 0 bases at J, with 13 bases between. The CDR3 is CARSSAGLSSYEQYF. The CDR3 nucleotides read TGTGCCAGAAGCTCGGCAGGCCTTAGCTCCTACGAGCAGTACTTC.

V usage is TRBV19 and J usage is TRBJ1-2, with D hard to call. The CDR3 has 12 amino acids. Trimming removed 5 bases at V and 6 bases at J, with 10 bases between. Germline loops: CDR1 LNHDA, CDR2 SQIVND (reference sequence). The CDR3 region is CASSRRVDGYTF. The CDR3 DNA follows: TGTGCCAGTAGTCGACGGGTAGATGGCTACACCTTC.

The chain has TRBV19 and TRBJ1-2; D not certain. The V gene's germline CDR1 is LNHDA and CDR2 SQIVND (reference sequence). This CDR3 has 14 residues. Trimming took 5 bases from V and 0 from J, leaving 10 bases between them. For the CDR3, the DNA is TGTGCCAGTAGTTACGAATGGCCTAACTATGGCTACACCTTC. Protein sequence: CASSYEWPNYGYTF.

The genes are TRBV18 and TRBJ1-5, with D perhaps TRBD1 (6 bases). This CDR3 contains 13 residues. Germline values: CDR1 KGHSH, CDR2 LQKENI. Trimming pared 3 bases from V and 7 bases from J, leaving 10 bases between. In DNA, the CDR3 is TGTGCCAGCTCACCGGGGGCCGCCCAGCCCCAGCATTTT. Protein product: CASSPGAAQPQHF.

The chain employs TRBV7-6 and TRBJ2-2; no definite D call. Germline V lookup: CDR1 SGHVS, CDR2 FNYEAQ. V dropped 1 base and J dropped 0 bases, with 6 bases sitting between them. The CDR3 has 15 amino acids. CDR3 nucleotide sequence: TGTGCCAGCAGCTTAGGTAGCCCGAACACCGGGGAGCTGTTTTTT. As protein: CASSLGSPNTGELFF.

The chain has TRBV5-4 and TRBJ2-7; 8 bases map to TRBD2. Germline V gene lookup returns CDR1 SGHNT and CDR2 YYREEE (reference sequence). The CDR3 is made up of 15 amino acids. Trimming took 4 bases from V and 4 from J; bases not matched to a gene: 10. The CDR3 DNA is TGTGCCAGCAGCCCGGGACTAGATGGGCCGTACGAGCAGTACTTC. Protein: CASSPGLDGPYEQYF.